This T cell receptor beta chain was captured by sequencing in a study of control samples from healthy donors and cancer patients. Trimming removed 6 bases at V and 8 bases at J, with 19 bases between. This CDR3 has 15 amino acids. Germline assignment: CDR1 LGHDT and CDR2 YNNKEL (reference sequence). Assay used: immunoSEQ multiplex PCR; TCRdb lists only in-frame clones, some missing. The sample shows about 65,000 clones, approximately 90% of them seen only once. This sequence was found in a woman in her 50s with colorectal cancer. The chain has TRBV3-1 (or the pseudogene TRBV3-2) and TRBJ1-4; D perhaps matches TRBD1 (6 bases). The specimen sequenced was PBMCs. The CDR3: CASSYREEGWEKLFF. CDR3 nucleotides: TGTGCCAGCAGTTACAGGGAGGAAGGGTGGGAAAAACTGTTTTTT.